This T cell receptor (beta chain) was captured by sequencing in a study of beta chain features in type 1 diabetes. The entirety of the isolated RNA underwent reverse transcription, so expressed TCRB transcripts were sequenced. Libraries were prepared by immunoSEQ multiplex PCR; TCRdb keeps only in-frame clonotypes and omits some of them. Of approximately 250,000 clones in the sample, under 20% were seen once. The germline gives CDR1 MGHRA, CDR2 YSYEKL. This CDR3 is 15 amino acids long. Trimming removed 5 bases at V and 0 bases at J, with 11 bases between. Study conclusions and caveats: The naive, central memory and Treg TCRB repertoires of patients appeared to be more similar to one another than those of healthy donors. Moderately but significantly shorter TCRB CDR3s were found in Type 1 diabetes patients in all four CD4+ subsets.

As for this clone: Its antigen is not identified.

Specimen: naive CD4+ T cells from blood. The chain combines TRBV4-1 with TRBJ2-1; D is unclear. This TCR was recovered from a man in his thirties or forties with type 1 diabetes. CDR3 region: CASSLVADSYNEQFF. CDR3 bases: TGCGCCAGCAGCTTGGTAGCCGACTCCTACAATGAGCAGTTCTTC.